Listed below are T cell receptor beta chains from one sample, sequenced in a study of T cells in Graves' hyperthyroidism and ophthalmopathy. In TCRdb, the multiplex PCR reads were re-called with MiXCR into one record per CDR3 protein. The table shows about 600,000 distinct CDR3 sequences, with approximately 15% occurring only once. What was sequenced was blood. These receptors came from a woman between 18 and 29 years old with Graves' ophthalmopathy. The conserved cysteine and the conserved F or W are not part of the CDR3 here. The order of the fields is V gene, CDR3 length, D gene, CDR3 protein. D genes are given only for firm matches.

>TRBV7-8|14|TRBD2
ASSLGGTSGRIEQF
>TRBV2|14|.
ATQRPGFSEGTEAF
>TRBV6-2/TRBV6-3|12|TRBD1
ASSYRDSTYGYT
>TRBV27|14|TRBD1
ASSSRPLTGNNEQF
>TRBV2|12|.
ASSEEGGYEKLF
>TRBV28|12|.
ASIAAGANTEAF
>TRBV6-1|13|TRBD2
ASSPSSGRAGTQY
>TRBV20-1|13|TRBD2
SAREVAGGADTQY
>TRBV7-9|18|TRBD2
ASSLVGGLAGGPSYNEQF
>TRBV12-3/TRBV12-4|14|.
ASSLLPGGGNTEAF
>TRBV6-2/TRBV6-3|14|TRBD1
ASNSGQAENTGELF
>TRBV6-1|12|TRBD1
ASSLTGTGGSQY
>TRBV3-1|10|TRBD1
ASSQHRGEAF
>TRBV11-2|14|.
ASSSMPRGKGTEAF
>TRBV14|10|.
ASSHLIYEQY
>TRBV18|14|.
ASSPGNTWVTEKLF
>TRBV27|13|.
ASSLGGGFHRPLH
>TRBV6-1|12|TRBD2
ASSYGTSAYEQY
>TRBV12-3/TRBV12-4|13|.
ASSLYQGSYNEQF
>TRBV30|11|.
AWWGGDGNGYT
>TRBV18|13|.
ASSPGTAMNTEAF
>TRBV28|11|TRBD1
ASSYQGDEKLF
>TRBV12-3/TRBV12-4|13|.
ASSLASQTQETQY
>TRBV6-1|15|.
ASTTPLRASPNYGYT
>TRBV6-1|12|TRBD1
ASSWTGLPEKLF
>TRBV28|12|.
ASSVGLGGGTQY
>TRBV7-9|10|.
ASSLSVDGYT
>TRBV15|14|TRBD2
ATSRLTEREGETQY
>TRBV29-1|12|.
SMQAGTNTGELF
>TRBV28|13|.
ASSFSTSISDTQY
>TRBV15|12|.
ATSRGGYTGELF
>TRBV7-8|12|TRBD1
ASIPDRARREQY
>TRBV19|12|.
ASSMNSGLYEQY
>TRBV28|13|.
ASSWDTSSYNEQF
>TRBV28|13|TRBD1
ASSPGQTSTDTQY
>TRBV13|11|.
ASSPDRKETQY
>TRBV5-1|14|TRBD2
ASSPIAGGPYNEQF
>TRBV20-1|14|TRBD2
SARDLSGRAVDEQF
>TRBV20-1|11|.
SARARDGRGQY
>TRBV20-1|13|TRBD2
SARPSGGLTDTQY
>TRBV6-6|16|.
ASSYSAATLMVTDTQY
>TRBV27|13|.
ASMWDGEKNTEAF
>TRBV20-1|12|.
SARLALSTDTQY
>TRBV7-2|17|TRBD1
ASSQLQGALYRIYNEQF
>TRBV18|12|.
ASSTTGMNTEAF
>TRBV28|17|TRBD1
ASSLGWGRDRANTGELF
>TRBV11-2|13|TRBD1
ASSLSQGAYSPLH
>TRBV6-1|15|.
ASSLSLYKGVEEKLF
>TRBV3-1|13|TRBD2
ASSQLTSGGDEQY
>TRBV11-3|13|.
ASSTRDASYNEQF
>TRBV20-1|15|.
SARGPMTGRAPYEQY
>TRBV2|13|.
ASMEGVATNEKLF
>TRBV4-3|13|TRBD1
ASSQVQGGGYEQY
>TRBV15|13|.
ATSRGSLRTGELF
>TRBV4-1|14|TRBD2
ASSHYRGRGIYEQY
>TRBV7-9|16|TRBD1
ASSLEGTGKGSTDTQY
>TRBV28|11|.
ATHGSNNSPLH
>TRBV7-8|10|.
ASSLGSGELF